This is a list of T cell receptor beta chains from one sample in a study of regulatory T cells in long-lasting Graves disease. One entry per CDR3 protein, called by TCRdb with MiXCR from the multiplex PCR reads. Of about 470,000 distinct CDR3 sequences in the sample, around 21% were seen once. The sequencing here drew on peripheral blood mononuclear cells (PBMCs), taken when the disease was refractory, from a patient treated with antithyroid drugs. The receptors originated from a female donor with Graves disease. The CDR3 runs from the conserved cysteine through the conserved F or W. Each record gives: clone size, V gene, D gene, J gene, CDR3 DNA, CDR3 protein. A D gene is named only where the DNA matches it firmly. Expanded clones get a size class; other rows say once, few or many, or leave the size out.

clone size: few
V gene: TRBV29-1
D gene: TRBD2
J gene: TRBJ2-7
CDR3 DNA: TGCAGCGTTGAAGGGAGGATGGAGCGGGAAGGTTACGAGCAGTACTTC
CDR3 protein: CSVEGRMEREGYEQYF

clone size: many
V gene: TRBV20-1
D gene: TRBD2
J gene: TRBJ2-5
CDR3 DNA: TGCAGTGCTTCCCAGCGGGGTAAAGAGACCCAGTACTTC
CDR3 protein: CSASQRGKETQYF

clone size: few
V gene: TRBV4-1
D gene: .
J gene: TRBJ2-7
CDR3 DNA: TGCGCCAGCAGCCATACGACAGGTTTCTACGAGCAGTACTTC
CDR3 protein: CASSHTTGFYEQYF

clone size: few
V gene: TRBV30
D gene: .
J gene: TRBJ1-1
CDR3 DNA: TGTGCCCGAGGTGGAGGGAACACTGAAGCTTTCTTT
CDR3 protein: CARGGGNTEAFF

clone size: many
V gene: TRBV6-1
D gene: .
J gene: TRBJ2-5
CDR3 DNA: TGTGCCAGCAGTACCTCTACAGCAGTGAGGGAGACCCAGTACTTC
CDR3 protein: CASSTSTAVRETQYF

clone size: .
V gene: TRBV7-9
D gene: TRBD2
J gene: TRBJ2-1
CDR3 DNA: TGTGCCAGCAGCTTGGTAACTAGCGGGAGCTCCTACAATGAGCAGTTCTTC
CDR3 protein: CASSLVTSGSSYNEQFF

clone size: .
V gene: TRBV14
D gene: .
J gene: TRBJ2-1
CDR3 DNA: TGTGCCAGCAGCCACCGACTGAAGGATGAGCAGTTCTTC
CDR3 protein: CASSHRLKDEQFF

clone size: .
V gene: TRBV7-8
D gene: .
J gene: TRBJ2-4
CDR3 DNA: TGTGCCAGCAGCCCCCGCACGCAGGGGGCCAAAAACATTCAGTACTTC
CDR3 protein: CASSPRTQGAKNIQYF

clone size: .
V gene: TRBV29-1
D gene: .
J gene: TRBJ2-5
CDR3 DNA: TGCAGCGTTGAAGATCTTGCCGGAGTTGGGAACAGGGATCGAGAGACCCAGTACTTC
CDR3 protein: CSVEDLAGVGNRDRETQYF

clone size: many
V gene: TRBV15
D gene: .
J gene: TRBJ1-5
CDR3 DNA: TGTGCCACCAGCAGAACGGGGGGGGACCAGCCCCAGCATTTT
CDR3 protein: CATSRTGGDQPQHF

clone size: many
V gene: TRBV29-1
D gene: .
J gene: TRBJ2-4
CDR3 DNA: TGCAGCGTTGATTTGGGGGGGCCGGGCATTCAGTACTTC
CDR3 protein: CSVDLGGPGIQYF

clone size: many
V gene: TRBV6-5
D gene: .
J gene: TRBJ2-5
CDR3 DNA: TGTGCCAGCAGTTTCGATACCGGGGGCTCTCCAGGCGAAGAGACCCAGTACTTC
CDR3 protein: CASSFDTGGSPGEETQYF

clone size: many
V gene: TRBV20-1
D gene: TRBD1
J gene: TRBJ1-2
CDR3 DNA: TGCAGTGCTAGTGACAGAGACAGGGGGCTTTATGGCTACACCTTC
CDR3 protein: CSASDRDRGLYGYTF

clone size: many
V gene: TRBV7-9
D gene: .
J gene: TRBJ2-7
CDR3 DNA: TGTGCCAGCAGCTTAGCAAGGGACTACGAGCAGTACTTC
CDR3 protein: CASSLARDYEQYF

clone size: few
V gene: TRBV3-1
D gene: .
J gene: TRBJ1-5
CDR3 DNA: TGTGCCAGCAGCCAAGACCCTACAGGCAATCAGCCCCAGCATTTT
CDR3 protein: CASSQDPTGNQPQHF

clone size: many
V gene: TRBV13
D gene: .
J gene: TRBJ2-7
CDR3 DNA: TGTGCCAGCAGTCCGAGGACAGTACGAGCATTGTACTTC
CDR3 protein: CASSPRTVRALYF

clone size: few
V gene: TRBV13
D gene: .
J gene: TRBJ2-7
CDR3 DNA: TGTGCCAGCAGCTTAGGCCATAGCATCTACGAGCAGTACTTC
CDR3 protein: CASSLGHSIYEQYF

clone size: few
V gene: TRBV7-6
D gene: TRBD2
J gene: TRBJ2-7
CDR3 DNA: TGTGCCAGCAGTAACCAGCGGGGAAGCTCCTACGAGCAGTACTTC
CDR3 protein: CASSNQRGSSYEQYF

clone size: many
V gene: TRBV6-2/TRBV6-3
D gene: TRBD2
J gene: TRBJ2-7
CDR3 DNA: TGTGCCAGCAGCTTTAGACTAGCGGGAGGTTACGAGCAGTACTTC
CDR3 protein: CASSFRLAGGYEQYF

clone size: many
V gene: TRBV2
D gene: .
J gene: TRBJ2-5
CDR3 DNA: TGTGCCAGCAGTTGGGGGACCGAAGGACCAAGAGGGACCCAGTACTTC
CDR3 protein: CASSWGTEGPRGTQYF

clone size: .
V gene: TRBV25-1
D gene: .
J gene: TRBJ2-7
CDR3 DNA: TGTGCCAGCAGTGGGATCCCTAGGTCCCACGAGCAGTACTTC
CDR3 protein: CASSGIPRSHEQYF

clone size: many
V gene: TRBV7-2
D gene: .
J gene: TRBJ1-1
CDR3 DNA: TGTGCCAGCAGCTTAGAGGGTATCACTGAAGCTTTCTTT
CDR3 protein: CASSLEGITEAFF

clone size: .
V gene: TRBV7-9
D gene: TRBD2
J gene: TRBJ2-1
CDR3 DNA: TGTGCCAGCAGCTTAACGGCAAGCGGGAGGGCGCGGTTCTTC
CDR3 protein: CASSLTASGRARFF

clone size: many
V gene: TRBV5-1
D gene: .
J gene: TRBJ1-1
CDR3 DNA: TGCGCCAGCAGACGAACGGTGGACACTGAAGCTTTCTTT
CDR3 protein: CASRRTVDTEAFF

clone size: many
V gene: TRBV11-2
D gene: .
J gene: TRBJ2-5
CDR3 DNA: TGTGCCAGCAGCCACGATTCGGGGCCGAGAGAGACCCAGTACTTC
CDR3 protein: CASSHDSGPRETQYF

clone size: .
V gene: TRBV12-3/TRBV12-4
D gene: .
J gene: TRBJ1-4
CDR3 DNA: TGTGCCAGCAGTTTGGGCAACCACTCCGGAACTAATGAAAAACTGTTTTTT
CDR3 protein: CASSLGNHSGTNEKLFF

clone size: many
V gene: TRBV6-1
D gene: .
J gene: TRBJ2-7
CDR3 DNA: TGTGCCAGCAGACCCCGGTCTCCCTACGAGCAGTACTTC
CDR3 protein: CASRPRSPYEQYF

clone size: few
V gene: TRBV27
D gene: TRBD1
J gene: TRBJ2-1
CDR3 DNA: TGTGCCAGCAGTTTAGGGACAGGGGTCAATGAGCAGTTCTTC
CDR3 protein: CASSLGTGVNEQFF

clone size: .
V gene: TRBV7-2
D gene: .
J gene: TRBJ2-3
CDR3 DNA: TGTGCCAGCAGCTTAGAAACAGTAACAGATACGCAGTATTTT
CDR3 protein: CASSLETVTDTQYF

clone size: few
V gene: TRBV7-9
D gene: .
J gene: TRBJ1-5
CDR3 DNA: TGTGCCAGCAGCTTAGCCGGCAGGGCACATCAGCCCCAGCATTTT
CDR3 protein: CASSLAGRAHQPQHF

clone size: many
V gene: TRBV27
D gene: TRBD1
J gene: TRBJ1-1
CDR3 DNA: TGTGCCAGCAGTTTTGGGACAGTGAACACTGAAGCTTTCTTT
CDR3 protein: CASSFGTVNTEAFF

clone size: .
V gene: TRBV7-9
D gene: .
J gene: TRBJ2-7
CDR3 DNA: TGTGCCAGCAGTTTATCGGCCTACGAGCAGTACTTC
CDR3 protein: CASSLSAYEQYF

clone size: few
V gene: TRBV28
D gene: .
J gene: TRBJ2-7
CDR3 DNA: TGTGCCAGCAGTTTGGTGCTAGCCCACGAGCAGTACTTC
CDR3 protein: CASSLVLAHEQYF

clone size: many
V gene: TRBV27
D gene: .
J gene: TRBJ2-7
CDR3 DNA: TGTGCCAGCAGTTTCGACCCCTTGGGGGAGCAGTACTTC
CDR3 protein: CASSFDPLGEQYF

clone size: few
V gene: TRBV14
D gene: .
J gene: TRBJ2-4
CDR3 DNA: TGTGCCAGCAGCCAAGGGGCAGGGATCGCCAAAAACATTCAGTACTTC
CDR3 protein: CASSQGAGIAKNIQYF

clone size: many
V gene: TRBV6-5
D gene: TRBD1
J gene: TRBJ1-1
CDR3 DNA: TGTGCCAGCAGTTACTCGGCAGGGGGCTGGACTGAAGCTTTCTTT
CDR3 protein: CASSYSAGGWTEAFF

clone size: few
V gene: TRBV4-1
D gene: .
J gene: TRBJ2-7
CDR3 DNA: TGCGCCAGCAGCCAAGGTTCGGGGGATGTGCTGTCCTACGAGCAGTACTTC
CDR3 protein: CASSQGSGDVLSYEQYF

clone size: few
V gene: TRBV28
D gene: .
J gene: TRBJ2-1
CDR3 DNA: TGTGCCAGCAGTCCTCAACCCAGGGTATACAATGAGCAGTTCTTC
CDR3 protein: CASSPQPRVYNEQFF

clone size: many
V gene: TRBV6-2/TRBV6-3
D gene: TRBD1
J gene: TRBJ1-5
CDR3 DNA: TGTGCCAGCAAGTCGGGACAGGGTAACCAGCCCCAGCATTTT
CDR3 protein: CASKSGQGNQPQHF

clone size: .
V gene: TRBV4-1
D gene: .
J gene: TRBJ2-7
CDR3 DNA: TGCGCCAGCAGCCCAAGTCCCGGGGTGTACGAGCAGTACTTC
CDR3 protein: CASSPSPGVYEQYF

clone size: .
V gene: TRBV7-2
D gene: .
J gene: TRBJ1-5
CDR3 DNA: TGTGCCAGCAGCTTATCAGGCAGGGGAGGCAATCAGCCCCAGCATTTT
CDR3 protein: CASSLSGRGGNQPQHF

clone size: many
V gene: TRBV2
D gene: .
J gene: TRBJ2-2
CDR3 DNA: TGTGCCAGCAGACCCCTCTCCGGGGAGCTGTTTTTT
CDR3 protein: CASRPLSGELFF

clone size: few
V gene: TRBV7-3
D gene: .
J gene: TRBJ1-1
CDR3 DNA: TGTGCCAGCAGCTTAAACCGGGACACTGAAGCTTTCTTT
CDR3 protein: CASSLNRDTEAFF

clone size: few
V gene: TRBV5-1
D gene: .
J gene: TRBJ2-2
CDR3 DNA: TGCGCCAGCAGCTCGAAGACTGTGAACACCGGGGAGCTGTTTTTT
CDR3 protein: CASSSKTVNTGELFF

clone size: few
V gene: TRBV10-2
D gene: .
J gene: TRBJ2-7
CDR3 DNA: TGCGCCAGTCTTCAGCCACCATACGAGCAGTACTTC
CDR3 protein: CASLQPPYEQYF

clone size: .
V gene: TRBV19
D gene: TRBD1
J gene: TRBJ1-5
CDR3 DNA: TGTGCCAGTAAAGACAGGGGGAATCAGCCCCAGCATTTT
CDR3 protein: CASKDRGNQPQHF

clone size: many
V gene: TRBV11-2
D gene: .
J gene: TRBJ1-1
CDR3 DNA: TGTGCCAGCAGCCAAAGGGGGGGTAACACTGAAGCTTTCTTT
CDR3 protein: CASSQRGGNTEAFF

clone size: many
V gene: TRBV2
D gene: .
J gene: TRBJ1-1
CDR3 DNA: TGTGCCAGCAGTGTTCATCAGCTTGAAGCTTTCTTT
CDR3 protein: CASSVHQLEAFF

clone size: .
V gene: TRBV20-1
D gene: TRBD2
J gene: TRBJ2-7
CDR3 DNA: TGCAGTGCTAGAGCTAGCGGGAGAGGGCTAAACTCCTACGAGCAGTACTTC
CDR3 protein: CSARASGRGLNSYEQYF

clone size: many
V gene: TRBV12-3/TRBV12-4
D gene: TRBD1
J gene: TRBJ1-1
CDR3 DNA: TGTGCCAGCAGAACCGGACAGGGGAGCGGTACTGAAGCTTTCTTT
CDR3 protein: CASRTGQGSGTEAFF

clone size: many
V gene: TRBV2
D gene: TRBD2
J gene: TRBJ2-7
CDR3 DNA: TGTGCCAGCACCGAACTAGCGGAGACCTACGAGCAGTACTTC
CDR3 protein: CASTELAETYEQYF

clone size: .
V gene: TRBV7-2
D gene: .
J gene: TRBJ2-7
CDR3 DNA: TGTGCCAGCACCGCAGGGGATGGAGCTTACGAGCAGTACTTC
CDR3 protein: CASTAGDGAYEQYF

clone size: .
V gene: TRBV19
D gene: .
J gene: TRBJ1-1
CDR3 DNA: TGTGCCAGTAGTATCCGGGGTGAAGCTTTCTTT
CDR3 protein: CASSIRGEAFF

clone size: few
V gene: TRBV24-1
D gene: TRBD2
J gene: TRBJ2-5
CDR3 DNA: TGTGCCACCTCCCAGGCGGGAGAGGAGACCCAGTACTTC
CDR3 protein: CATSQAGEETQYF

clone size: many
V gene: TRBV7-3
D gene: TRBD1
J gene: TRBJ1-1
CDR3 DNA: TGTGCCAGCAGCTTAGACGTAGACAGGGGAGATACTGAAGCTTTCTTT
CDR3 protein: CASSLDVDRGDTEAFF

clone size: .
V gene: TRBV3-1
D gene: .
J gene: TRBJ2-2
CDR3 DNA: TGTGCCAGCAGCCAAGGAGTCCTCTCCGGGGAGCTGTTTTTT
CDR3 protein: CASSQGVLSGELFF

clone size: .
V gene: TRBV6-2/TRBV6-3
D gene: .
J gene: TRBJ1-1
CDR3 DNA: TGTGCCAGCAGTTACTCGATTTCCTTAGGTGAAGCTTTCTTT
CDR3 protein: CASSYSISLGEAFF

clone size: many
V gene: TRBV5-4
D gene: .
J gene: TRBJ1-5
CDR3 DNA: TGTGCCAGCAGCTTGGGCCCGGCAACGAGCAATCAGCCCCAGCATTTT
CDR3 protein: CASSLGPATSNQPQHF

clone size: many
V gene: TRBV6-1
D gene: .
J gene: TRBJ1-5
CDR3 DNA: TGTGCCAGCAGTGGGGGTCCGGGCAATCAGCCCCAGCATTTT
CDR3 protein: CASSGGPGNQPQHF